One and the same sample provided the 25 T cell receptor beta chains below, sequenced in a study of T-cell reconstitution after alpha-beta-depleted transplantation in children. The TCRbeta library incorporated unique molecular identifiers. Each CDR3 protein gets one entry after TCRdb re-called the PCR reads with MiXCR. The sample lists 350,000 to 400,000 distinct CDR3 sequences, 13% seen once, with 3.5% to 4.5% in the top ten. The sample here was PBMCs, taken from the stem cell graft. The origin of the receptors is a human donor who donated a stem cell graft to a child with Fanconi anemia.

This clonotype was seen at least ten times. This chain joins TRBV7-6 and TRBJ2-1; D possibly corresponds to TRBD2 (5 bases). Germline CDR1 and CDR2: SGHVS and FNYEAQ. V was clipped by 2 bases and J by 2 bases, with 10 bases between them. The CDR3 is 15 amino acids. The CDR3 loop is CASSLMPAAYNEQFF. The CDR3 DNA follows: TGTGCCAGCAGCTTAATGCCAGCGGCCTACAATGAGCAGTTCTTC. The entire variable domain, with the rest obtained from reference TRBV7-6 and TRBJ2-1, is as follows: GAGVSQSPRYKVTKRGQDVALRCDPISGHVSLYWYRQALGQGPEFLTYFNYEAQQDKSGLPNDRFSAERPEGSISTLTIQRTEQRDSAMYRCASSLMPAAYNEQFFGPGTRLTVL.

This clonotype was recorded many times. This chain uses TRBV12-3 or TRBV12-4 with TRBJ2-5, with D maybe TRBD1 (6 bases). The CDR3 is made up of 12 amino acids. V lost 3 bases and J lost 9, with 11 bases in between. The CDR3 is CASSFGQSAQYF. The CDR3 nucleotides are TGTGCCAGCAGTTTCGGACAGTCGGCCCAGTACTTC.

This clonotype was observed at least ten times. This chain connects TRBV5-1 to TRBJ1-1; TRBD1 aligns across 7 bases. Losses at the gene ends were 2 bases for V and 2 bases for J; bases not matched to a gene: 3. This CDR3 has 14 residues. Germline V gene lookup returns CDR1 SGHRS and CDR2 YFSETQ. CDR3 protein: CASSFRGINTEAFF. In DNA, the CDR3 is TGCGCCAGCAGCTTCAGGGGGATAAACACTGAAGCTTTCTTT.

This clonotype was counted a few times. V is TRBV5-1 and J is TRBJ2-5; D perhaps matches TRBD2 (6 bases). Germline lookup yields CDR1 SGHRS and CDR2 YFSETQ. With 2 bases removed from V and 4 bases from J, the gap between germline ends came to 15 bases. The CDR3 is 15 residues long. The CDR3 DNA reads as TGCGCCAGCAGCTTCGGAGGGAGCGCGGGAGAGACCCAGTACTTC. This encodes CASSFGGSAGETQYF. The full variable domain, rest sourced from reference TRBV5-1 and TRBJ2-5, is KAGVTQTPRYLIKTRGQQVTLSCSPISGHRSVSWYQQTPGQGLQFLFEYFSETQRNKGNFPGRFSGRQFSNSRSEMNVSTLELGDSALYLCASSFGGSAGETQYFGPGTRLLVL.

This clonotype was detected only a few times. J is TRBJ1-5 and V is TRBV3-1; the D is unclear. V lost 0 bases to trimming and J lost 7 bases, with 7 bases between them. Looked up from germline, CDR1 is LGHDT and CDR2 is YNNKEL (reference sequence). This CDR3 has 13 residues. The CDR3 coding sequence is TGTGCCAGCAGCCAAGAGATTGAACAGCCCCAGCATTTT. This translates into CASSQEIEQPQHF.

The CDR3 spells CASSATSGTGPEQFF. The CDR3 nucleotides are TGTGCCAGCAGCGCCACCTCCGGGACAGGACCTGAGCAGTTCTTC. V is TRBV7-8 and J is TRBJ2-1; 8 positions match TRBD1. This CDR3 has 15 residues. Germline lookup yields CDR1 SGHVS and CDR2 FQNEAQ. V dropped 5 bases and J dropped 9; count of bases not matched to a gene: 12.

CDR3 DNA sequence: TGTGCCAGCAGCCAATTTCTAGGGGGACAGCCCCAGCATTTT. This encodes CASSQFLGGQPQHF. The chain carries TRBV3-1 and TRBJ1-5, with a tentative D call TRBD1 (6 bases). The V and J ends lost 2 bases and 7 bases respectively, with 12 bases between them. CDR1 is LGHDT, CDR2 YNNKEL, per germline (reference sequence). The CDR3 is 14 amino acids.

The chain employs TRBV20-1 and TRBJ2-7, with 8 nucleotides matching TRBD2. V dropped 3 bases and J dropped 3; count of bases not matched to a gene: 13. The CDR3 is made up of 16 amino acids. CDR1 is DFQATT and CDR2 is SNEGSKA in the germline V gene (reference sequence). CDR3 loop: CSASKSGGLPGYEQYF. The CDR3 DNA sequence: TGCAGTGCTAGTAAAAGCGGGGGACTTCCGGGCTACGAGCAGTACTTC.

This clonotype was seen only a few times. The V gene is TRBV5-1, the J gene TRBJ1-3, with D hard to call. The V end lost 5 bases, the J end lost 4 bases, and 16 bases lay between the germline ends. This CDR3 is 15 amino acids long. Germline V lookup: CDR1 SGHRS, CDR2 YFSETQ. Written as DNA, the CDR3 is TGCGCCAGCAGGCCGACATTCGCGCACGGAAACACCATATATTTT. Translated, it gives CASRPTFAHGNTIYF.

This clonotype was seen only a few times. V usage is TRBV10-3 and J usage is TRBJ1-3; D not certain. The CDR3 spans 14 residues. CDR1 is ENHRY, CDR2 SYGVKD, per germline. The ends were cut back, 0 bases at V and 2 bases at J, with 5 bases in the middle. CDR3: CAISESGTGNTIYF. CDR3 nucleotide sequence: TGTGCCATCAGTGAGTCAGGGACTGGAAACACCATATATTTT.

The V gene is TRBV4-3, the J gene TRBJ2-1; D gene unclear. Germline CDR1 reads LGHNA; CDR2 reads YSLEER. The CDR3 runs to 13 residues. Trimming pared 4 bases from V and 5 bases from J, leaving 9 bases between. The CDR3 DNA reads TGCGCCAGCAGCCGCCGTGTGAACAATGAGCAGTTCTTC. It specifies CASSRRVNNEQFF.

This clonotype was counted only a few times. J is TRBJ2-3 and V is TRBV7-8, with D hard to call. Germline V gene data show CDR1 as SGHVS and CDR2 as FQNEAQ. The V and J ends lost 1 base and 4 bases respectively, with 6 bases between them. The CDR3 loop spans 13 amino acids. The CDR3 here is CASSLGISDTQYF. For the CDR3, the DNA is TGTGCCAGCAGCTTAGGGATCTCAGATACGCAGTATTTT.

This clonotype was counted only a few times. The CDR3, as DNA: TGTGCCAGCAGTGTCCTGAACCTAACCAAAAACATTCAGTACTTC. Translation gives CASSVLNLTKNIQYF. The chain uses TRBV12-3 or TRBV12-4 and TRBJ2-4; D not certain. The ends were cut back, 5 bases at V and 2 bases at J, with 13 bases in the middle. The CDR3 is made up of 15 amino acids.

In its sample, this clonotype was seen many times. The J gene is TRBJ1-6, the V gene TRBV5-1; no clear D. This CDR3 spans 12 amino acids. Germline V gene data show CDR1 as SGHRS and CDR2 as YFSETQ. V was cut by 3 bases and J by 8 bases, with 6 bases left in between. The CDR3 region is CASSYLDSPLHF. The CDR3 region has the DNA TGCGCCAGCAGCTACCTAGATTCACCCCTCCACTTT.

This clonotype was seen a few times. The V gene is TRBV19, the J gene TRBJ2-2, with D perhaps given as TRBD1 or TRBD2 (6 bases each). This CDR3 has 18 residues. Trimming removed 3 bases from V and 2 bases from J, with 19 bases in between. Germline CDR1 reads LNHDA; CDR2 reads SQIVND (reference sequence). The CDR3 DNA reads as TGTGCCAGTAGTATTAGGGGGGCCGGGACAAGTAACACCGGGGAGCTGTTTTTT. Amino acids: CASSIRGAGTSNTGELFF.

This clonotype has more than one count but fewer than ten. The J gene is TRBJ1-1, the V gene TRBV7-9, with a tentative D call TRBD1 (6 bases). This CDR3 is 14 amino acids long. Trimming removed 4 bases at V and 4 bases at J, with 13 bases between. Germline V gene lookup returns CDR1 SEHNR and CDR2 FQNEAQ (reference sequence). The CDR3 protein is CASSSTRGSTEAFF. The CDR3 DNA reads as TGTGCCAGCAGCTCCACAAGGGGGAGCACTGAAGCTTTCTTT.

This clonotype was counted at least ten times. The genes are TRBV5-6 and TRBJ2-1; D assignment may be TRBD1 or TRBD2 (5 bases each). Germline values: CDR1 SGHDT, CDR2 YYEEEE. Trimming took 2 bases from V and 7 from J, leaving 13 bases between them. This CDR3 is 14 amino acids long. The DNA of the CDR3 is TGTGCCAGCAGCTTCATTGGCAGGGAGAATGAGCAGTTCTTC. This encodes CASSFIGRENEQFF.

This clonotype was counted at least ten times. The gene calls are TRBV5-1 and TRBJ2-2; D perhaps matches TRBD1 (6 bases). The germline V gene has CDR1 SGHRS and CDR2 YFSETQ. The V end was cut by 4 bases, the J end by 6 bases, with 13 bases between. This CDR3 comprises 14 residues. CDR3 amino acids: CASSLGQPAGELFF. CDR3 sequence (DNA): TGCGCCAGCAGCCTAGGACAGCCAGCCGGGGAGCTGTTTTTT.

A few counts support this clonotype. The chain uses TRBV3-1 and TRBJ2-1, with D perhaps TRBD1 (5 bases). The V and J ends lost 6 bases and 10 bases respectively, with 10 bases between them. This CDR3 region has 11 residues. CDR1 and CDR2 from the germline V gene are LGHDT and YNNKEL (reference sequence). The CDR3 region is CASRKGWEQFF. The CDR3 coding sequence is TGTGCCAGCAGAAAGGGGTGGGAGCAGTTCTTC.

About this clonotype: Since the CDR3 does not end with the conserved phenylalanine or tryptophan, this likely comes from a read error. This chain joins TRBV12-3 or TRBV12-4 and TRBJ1-1; TRBD1 matches 7 bases. The CDR3 sequence is 14 residues long. V gave up 3 bases and J gave up 2 bases; unmatched junction bases: 3. The CDR3 region has the DNA TGTGCCAGCAGTTTCGGACAGGCCAACACTGAAGCTTTCTAT. This gives the protein CASSFGQANTEAFY.

The rearrangement uses TRBV14 and TRBJ2-1, with D hard to call. Per the germline V gene, CDR1 is SGHDN and CDR2 is FVKESK. V dropped 2 bases and J dropped 0 bases, with 17 bases sitting between them. The CDR3 is 18 amino acids. CDR3 in DNA: TGTGCCAGCAGCCAAAGTCGAAGGGTCCCATTCTCCTACAATGAGCAGTTCTTC. Translation gives CASSQSRRVPFSYNEQFF.

This clonotype was seen repeatedly, ten times or more. The V and J genes are TRBV5-1 and TRBJ2-5; 12 nucleotides match TRBD2. The CDR3 spans 14 residues. Germline values: CDR1 SGHRS, CDR2 YFSETQ. V gave up 4 bases and J gave up 5 bases; unmatched junction bases: 3. The CDR3, as DNA: TGCGCCAGCAGCATCGGACTAGCGGGGGAGACCCAGTACTTC. It codes for CASSIGLAGETQYF.

The sample holds a few counts of this clonotype. V and J are TRBV7-2 and TRBJ2-5; TRBD2 matches 10 bases. Germline values: CDR1 SGHTA, CDR2 FQGNSA. V shed 5 bases, J shed 3 bases, and the junction held 3 bases outside the gene matches. CDR3 length: 14 residues. The CDR3 loop reads CASSVGLAEETQYF. The CDR3 bases are TGTGCCAGCAGCGTCGGACTAGCGGAAGAGACCCAGTACTTC.

This clonotype was recorded at least ten times. The chain links TRBV12-3 or TRBV12-4 to TRBJ2-2, with D uncertain. The CDR3 spans 16 residues. Deletions cut 1 base from V and 0 bases from J, with 9 bases between. As DNA, the CDR3 is TGTGCCAGCAGTTTAGACGCTCAACCGAACACCGGGGAGCTGTTTTTT. This codes for CASSLDAQPNTGELFF.

The CDR3 DNA is TGTGCCAGCAGCCTACTACTGGGACATTTGAACACTGAAGCTTTCTTT. It is translated as CASSLLLGHLNTEAFF. This rearrangement joins TRBV5-8 to TRBJ1-1; TRBD1 is a possible D gene (6 bases). Germline V gene sequence: CDR1 SGHTS, CDR2 YDEGEE. The CDR3 sequence is 16 residues long. V lost 4 bases and J 0 bases, leaving 16 bases between the germline ends.